A selection of T cell receptor beta chains follows, all from one sample in a study of OX40 agonist ivuxolimab in advanced cancers. Profiled with immunoSEQ multiplex PCR; TCRdb holds only in-frame clones, not every one. The data hold under 100,000 clones, with roughly 90% observed a single time. This sample comprised CD4+ or CD8+ T cells sorted from blood, obtained in a trial of the OX40 agonist ivuxolimab. These receptors were collected from an adult with an advanced solid tumor such as melanoma, head and neck, liver or kidney cancer. The CDR3 runs from the conserved cysteine through the conserved F or W. D genes are given only for firm matches. A row's size may be missing; if present it is once, few, many or a size class.

j_call d_call clone_size v_call cdr3_aa cdr3_nt
TRBJ2-3 TRBD2 - TRBV6-1 CASSLGLARSDTQYF TGTGCCAGCAGCCTGGGACTAGCGCGGTCGGATACGCAGTATTTT
TRBJ2-2 TRBD1 - TRBV30 CAWSVQGAGELFF TGTGCCTGGAGTGTACAGGGGGCCGGGGAGCTGTTTTTT
TRBJ2-7 - - TRBV2 CASSPTEYYEQYF TGTGCCAGCAGCCCGACGGAATACTACGAGCAGTACTTC
TRBJ1-4 TRBD1 - TRBV5-1 CASSPRTGGEKLFF TGCGCCAGCAGCCCGAGGACAGGGGGTGAAAAACTGTTTTTT
TRBJ1-6 TRBD1 - TRBV6-5 CASSYRTGGLNSPLHF TGTGCCAGCAGTTACCGGACAGGGGGCTTAAATTCACCCCTCCACTTT
TRBJ1-1 - few TRBV7-2 CASGAQRDTEAFF TGTGCTAGCGGGGCACAACGGGACACTGAAGCTTTCTTT
TRBJ1-2 - - TRBV11-1 CASSFPGHPYGYTF TGTGCCAGCAGCTTCCCGGGACACCCCTATGGCTACACCTTC
TRBJ2-2 TRBD2 - TRBV10-3 CAISLAGEITGELFF TGTGCCATCAGTCTAGCGGGAGAAATCACCGGGGAGCTGTTTTTT
TRBJ2-1 - - TRBV10-3 CAISEVSNEQFF TGTGCCATCAGTGAGGTTAGCAATGAGCAGTTCTTC
TRBJ1-1 TRBD1 - TRBV6-1 CASSDPAGGRAEAFF TGTGCCAGCAGTGATCCGGCAGGGGGCCGGGCTGAAGCTTTCTTT
TRBJ1-2 - - TRBV6-1 CASSEANYGYTF TGTGCCAGCAGTGAGGCTAACTATGGCTACACCTTC
TRBJ1-2 TRBD1 - TRBV9 CASSERGGGAGLYGYTF TGTGCCAGCAGCGAGCGAGGAGGGGGCGCCGGCCTTTATGGCTACACCTTC
TRBJ1-1 - - TRBV11-2 CASSLIRVGTEAFF TGTGCCAGCAGCTTAATCAGGGTGGGCACTGAAGCTTTCTTT
TRBJ1-2 TRBD1 - TRBV6-6 CAGRTGNYGYTF TGTGCCGGTAGGACAGGGAACTATGGCTACACCTTC
TRBJ1-1 - - TRBV5-1 CASSEQVTTEAFF TGCGCCAGCAGCGAACAGGTTACCACTGAAGCTTTCTTT
TRBJ2-3 TRBD1 - TRBV5-1 CASSWGQEEDTQYF TGCGCCAGCAGCTGGGGACAGGAGGAAGATACGCAGTATTTT
TRBJ2-3 - - TRBV6-5 CASSYSGSTDTQYF TGTGCCAGCAGTTACTCGGGCAGCACAGATACGCAGTATTTT
TRBJ1-6 - - TRBV5-4 CASSTLRSGEFSPLHF TGTGCCAGCAGCACACTCCGCTCTGGGGAGTTTTCACCCCTCCACTTT
TRBJ2-3 - once TRBV7-2 CASSLGSPGTDTQYF TGTGCCAGCAGCTTGGGGAGTCCGGGAACAGATACGCAGTATTTT
TRBJ2-5 TRBD1 once TRBV6-1 CASSVQQGSIQETQYF TGTGCCAGCAGTGTTCAACAGGGGTCCATACAAGAGACCCAGTACTTC
TRBJ2-3 - once TRBV7-6 CASSSRGADTQYF TGTGCCAGCAGCTCCCGAGGGGCGGATACGCAGTATTTT
TRBJ1-1 - once TRBV6-5 CASSYSVGGLDTEAFF TGTGCCAGCAGTTACTCCGTTGGGGGGCTGGACACTGAAGCTTTCTTT
TRBJ2-7 - - TRBV7-9 CASSSVGTPTYEQYF TGTGCCAGCAGCTCGGTCGGGACGCCAACCTACGAGCAGTACTTC
TRBJ1-2 - - TRBV30 CAWSRGVTSIYGYTF TGTGCCTGGAGTCGGGGGGTCACTTCCATCTATGGCTACACCTTC